This TCR beta chain was captured by sequencing in a study of cytomegalovirus exposure and HLA in healthy donors. On the study more broadly: From 190 million or so T cells, an earlier analysis saw 120 million or so unique TCR beta sequences.

PCR employed 60 Vbeta and 13 Jbeta primers. Assay: immunoSEQ multiplex PCR; the TCRdb copy retains only in-frame clones and omits some. The table records 110,000 to 150,000 clones, about 80% of them present only once. The V and J ends lost 7 bases and 9 bases, in that order; junction bases with no gene match: 11. CDR1 and CDR2 from the germline V gene are MNHEY and SMNVEV (reference sequence). CDR3 length: 14 residues. Healthy bone marrow donors made up the cohort. The sequenced sample consisted of PBMCs. The TCR originated in a male donor in good health and CMV-seropositive. The chain recombines TRBV27 with TRBJ2-1, with 8 bases that match TRBD1. CDR3 in amino acids: CASTPYTGGTEQFF. The DNA of the CDR3 is TGTGCCAGCACCCCTTACACAGGGGGGACTGAGCAGTTCTTC.